This TCR beta chain appears in the sequencing data of a study of blood T cell repertoires in COVID-19. Study background: The origin of the acute and convalescent COVID-19 samples was the United States, Italy and Spain.

The authors' processing: For nucleated cells, counts were estimated from reference gene primer amplification. Assay used: immunoSEQ multiplex PCR; TCRdb lists only in-frame clones, some missing. V and J calls and clone size are copied from that table; D and trimming were computed from the DNA. The repertoire holds about 270,000 clones, with roughly 86% as singletons. The clonotype originates from a woman aged 55-75 years who had recovered from COVID-19. Sequenced input: peripheral blood.

CDR3 coding DNA: TGTGCCAGCAGCGTAGCGGGACAGGGAGGGTATGGCTACACCTTC. It translates to CASSVAGQGGYGYTF. The V call is TRBV9, the J call TRBJ1-2; 9 bases are shared with TRBD1. The J segment lost 5 bases and the V segment lost 0 bases, leaving 5 bases of the junction unmatched. This CDR3 is 15 amino acids long. Germline V gene lookup returns CDR1 SGDLS and CDR2 YYNGEE.